These 8 T cell receptor beta chains were sequenced from one sample in a study of identical twins. TCRdb passed the 5' RACE reads through MiXCR, listing each CDR3 protein once. The data hold hundreds of thousands of distinct CDR3 sequences, with roughly a tenth observed a single time. Source material: memory (CD45RO+) T cells sorted from blood. The receptors come from a young woman in good health.

V usage is TRBV27 and J usage is TRBJ1-1; unclear D gene. Trimming removed 7 bases from V and 1 base from J, with 10 bases in between. This CDR3 has 13 amino acids. Germline V lookup: CDR1 MNHEY, CDR2 SMNVEV (reference sequence). The CDR3, as DNA: TGTGCCAGCAAGATACGCCAGAACACTGAAGCTTTCTTT. Protein sequence: CASKIRQNTEAFF.

This clonotype was detected a few times. This chain links TRBV20-1 with TRBJ2-7, with 9 bases matching TRBD1. CDR3 size: 14 residues. With V trimmed by 4 bases and J by 2 bases, 6 bases remained unmatched. Germline V gene sequence: CDR1 DFQATT, CDR2 SNEGSKA (reference sequence). The CDR3 nucleotides read TGCAGTGCTAACCAGGACAGGGGAACCTACGAGCAGTACTTC. Protein: CSANQDRGTYEQYF.

This chain links TRBV6-1 with TRBJ1-1, with TRBD1 as a possible D gene (5 bases). The CDR3 contains 13 residues. V was cut by 8 bases and J by 2 bases, with 12 bases left in between. Germline loops: CDR1 MNHNS, CDR2 SASEGT. As DNA, the CDR3 is TGTGCCAGCGCCCGGGACGGTAACACTGAAGCTTTCTTT. Residues: CASARDGNTEAFF.

There are many counts of this clonotype. The chain has TRBV7-2 and TRBJ2-7; D unclear. The V end lost 4 bases, the J end lost 6 bases, and 7 bases lay between the germline ends. Germline CDR1 is SGHTA and CDR2 is FQGNSA. This CDR3 region has 11 residues. CDR3 in amino acids: CASSSDSEQYF. In nucleotides, the CDR3 is TGTGCCAGCAGCTCCGACTCCGAGCAGTACTTC.

This clonotype was seen a handful of times. The rearrangement joins TRBV7-9 to TRBJ2-1; no reliable D call. CDR1 and CDR2 (germline): SEHNR, FQNEAQ (reference sequence). The CDR3 sequence is 13 residues long. Deletions cut 5 bases from V and 10 bases from J, with 15 bases between. The CDR3 protein is CASSRTRIGEQFF. The CDR3, as DNA: TGTGCCAGCAGCCGAACAAGGATAGGGGAGCAGTTCTTC.

Comment on this clonotype: The junction departs from the called germline gene at one end, perhaps through a read error. The chain has TRBV3-1 and TRBJ1-2; the match to TRBD1 covers 10 bases. CDR3 length: 18 amino acids. Looked up from germline, CDR1 is LGHDT and CDR2 is YNNKEL (reference sequence). In nucleotides, the CDR3 is TGTGCCTGCAGTCCCGGGACAGGGGCTCGTATCCCCGATTATGGCTACACCTTC. Its protein product is CACSPGTGARIPDYGYTF.

This clonotype showed up many times. DNA of the CDR3: TGTGCCAGCAGCCCTATAATACAGGGTTGGGGGGCCGAGCAGTTCTTC. Translated, it gives CASSPIIQGWGAEQFF. This rearrangement joins TRBV9 to TRBJ2-1; TRBD1 or TRBD2 may be the D gene (6 bases each). CDR1 and CDR2 (germline): SGDLS, YYNGEE. V was cut by 4 bases and J by 10 bases, with 24 bases left in between. This CDR3 has 16 residues.

V and J are TRBV18 and TRBJ2-5, with D unclear. CDR1 is KGHSH, CDR2 LQKENI, per germline. The V and J ends lost 5 bases and 4 bases respectively, with 17 bases between them. This CDR3 is built from 15 residues. The CDR3 sequence is CASSSYLADLETQYF. The CDR3 DNA reads TGTGCCAGCTCATCTTATCTGGCAGATTTAGAGACCCAGTACTTC. The whole variable domain, remainder taken from reference TRBV18 and TRBJ2-5, is NAGVMQNPRHLVRRRGQEARLRCSPMKGHSHVYWYRQLPEEGLKFMVYLQKENIIDESGMPKERFSAEFPKEGPSILRIQQVVRGDSAAYFCASSSYLADLETQYFGPGTRLLVL.